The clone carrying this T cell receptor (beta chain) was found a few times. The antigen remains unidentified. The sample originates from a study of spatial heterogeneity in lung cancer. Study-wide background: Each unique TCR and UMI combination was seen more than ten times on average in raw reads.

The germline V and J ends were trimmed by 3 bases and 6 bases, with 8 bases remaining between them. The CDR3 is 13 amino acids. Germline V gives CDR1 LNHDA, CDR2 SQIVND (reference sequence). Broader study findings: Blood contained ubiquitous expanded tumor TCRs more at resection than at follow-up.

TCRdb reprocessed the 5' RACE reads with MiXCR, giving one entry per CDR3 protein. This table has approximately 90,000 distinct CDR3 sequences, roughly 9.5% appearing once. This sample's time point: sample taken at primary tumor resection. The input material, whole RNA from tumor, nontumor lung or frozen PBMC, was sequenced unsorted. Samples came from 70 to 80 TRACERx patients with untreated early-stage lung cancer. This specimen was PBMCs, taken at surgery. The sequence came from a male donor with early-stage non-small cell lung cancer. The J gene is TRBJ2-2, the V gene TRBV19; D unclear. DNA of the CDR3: TGTGCCAGTAGTATCAGTGAGGCCGGGGAGCTGTTTTTT. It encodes CASSISEAGELFF. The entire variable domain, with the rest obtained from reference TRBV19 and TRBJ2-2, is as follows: DGGITQSPKYLFRKEGQNVTLSCEQNLNHDAMYWYRQDPGQGLRLIYYSQIVNDFQKGDIAEGYSVSREKKESFPLTVTSAQKNPTAFYLCASSISEAGELFFGEGSRLTVL.